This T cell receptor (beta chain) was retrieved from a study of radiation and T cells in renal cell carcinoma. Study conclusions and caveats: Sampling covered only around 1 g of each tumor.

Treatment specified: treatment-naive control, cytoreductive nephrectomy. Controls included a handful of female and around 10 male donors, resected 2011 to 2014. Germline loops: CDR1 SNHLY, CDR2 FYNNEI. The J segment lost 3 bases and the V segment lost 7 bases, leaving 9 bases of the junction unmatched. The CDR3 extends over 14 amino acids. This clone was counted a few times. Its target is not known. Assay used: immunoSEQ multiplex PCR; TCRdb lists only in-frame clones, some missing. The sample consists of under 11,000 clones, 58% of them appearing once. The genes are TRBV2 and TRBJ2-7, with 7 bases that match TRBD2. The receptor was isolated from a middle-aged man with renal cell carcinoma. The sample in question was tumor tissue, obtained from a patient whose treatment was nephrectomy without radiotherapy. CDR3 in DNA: TGTGCCAGCACTGCCCGGGTAGCGGGCTACGAGCAGTACGTC. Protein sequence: CASTARVAGYEQYV.